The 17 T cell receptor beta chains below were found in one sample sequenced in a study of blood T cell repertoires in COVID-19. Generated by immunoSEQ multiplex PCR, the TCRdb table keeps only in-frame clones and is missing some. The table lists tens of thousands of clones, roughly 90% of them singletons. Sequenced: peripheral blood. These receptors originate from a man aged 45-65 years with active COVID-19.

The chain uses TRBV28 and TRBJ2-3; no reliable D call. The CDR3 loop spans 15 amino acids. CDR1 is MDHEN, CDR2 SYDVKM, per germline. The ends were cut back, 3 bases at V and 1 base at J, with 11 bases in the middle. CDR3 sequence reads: CASSLRVSGTDTQYF. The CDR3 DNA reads TGTGCCAGCAGTTTGCGAGTCTCGGGCACAGATACGCAGTATTTT. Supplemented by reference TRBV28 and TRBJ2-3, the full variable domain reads DVKVTQSSRYLVKRTGEKVFLECVQDMDHENMFWYRQDPGLGLRLIYFSYDVKMKEKGDIPEGYSVSREKKERFSLILESASTNQTSMYLCASSLRVSGTDTQYFGPGTRLTVL.

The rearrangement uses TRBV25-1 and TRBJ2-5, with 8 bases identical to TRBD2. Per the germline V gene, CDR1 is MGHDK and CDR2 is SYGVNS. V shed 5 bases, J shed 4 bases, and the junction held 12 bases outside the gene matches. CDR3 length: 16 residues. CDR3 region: CASSPPRGGWVETQYF. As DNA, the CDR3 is TGTGCCAGCAGTCCCCCCCGCGGGGGGTGGGTAGAGACCCAGTACTTC.

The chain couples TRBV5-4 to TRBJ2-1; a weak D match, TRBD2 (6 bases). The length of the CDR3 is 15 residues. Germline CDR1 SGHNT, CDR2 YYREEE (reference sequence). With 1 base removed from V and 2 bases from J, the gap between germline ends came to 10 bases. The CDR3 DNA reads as TGTGCCAGCAGCTTGATCGGGAGAACCTACAATGAGCAGTTCTTC. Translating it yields CASSLIGRTYNEQFF.

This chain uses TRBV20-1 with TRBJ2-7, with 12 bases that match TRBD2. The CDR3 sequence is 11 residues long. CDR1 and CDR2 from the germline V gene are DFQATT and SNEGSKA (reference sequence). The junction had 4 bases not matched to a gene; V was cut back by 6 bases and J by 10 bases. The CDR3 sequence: CSATTSGGQYF. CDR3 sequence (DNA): TGCAGTGCCACGACTAGCGGGGGCCAGTACTTC.

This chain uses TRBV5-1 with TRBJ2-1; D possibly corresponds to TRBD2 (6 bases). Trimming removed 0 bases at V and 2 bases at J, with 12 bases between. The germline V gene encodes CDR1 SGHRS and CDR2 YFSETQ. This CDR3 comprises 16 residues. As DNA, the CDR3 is TGCGCCAGCAGCTTGGCGCCTAGCGAGCCCTACAATGAGCAGTTCTTC. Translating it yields CASSLAPSEPYNEQFF.

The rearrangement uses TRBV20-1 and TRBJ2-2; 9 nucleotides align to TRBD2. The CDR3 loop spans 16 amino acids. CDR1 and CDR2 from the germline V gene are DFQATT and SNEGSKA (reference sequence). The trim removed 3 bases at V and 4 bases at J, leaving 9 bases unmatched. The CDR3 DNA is TGCAGTGCTAGTGGCGGGAGGGCCAGGAGCACCGGGGAGCTGTTTTTT. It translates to CSASGGRARSTGELFF.

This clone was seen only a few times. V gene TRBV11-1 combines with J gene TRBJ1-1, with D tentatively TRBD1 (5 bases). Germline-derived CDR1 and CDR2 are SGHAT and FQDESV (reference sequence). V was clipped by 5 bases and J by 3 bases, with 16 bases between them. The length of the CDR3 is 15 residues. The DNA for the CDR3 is TGTGCCAGCAGCCCGGGTTCAGGGACTGACACTGAAGCTTTCTTT. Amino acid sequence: CASSPGSGTDTEAFF.

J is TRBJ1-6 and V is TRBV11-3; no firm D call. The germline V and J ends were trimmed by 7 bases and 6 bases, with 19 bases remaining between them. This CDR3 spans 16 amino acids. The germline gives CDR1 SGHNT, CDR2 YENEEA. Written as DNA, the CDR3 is TGTGCCAGCACGCAATCGTCAGGCAGGTTTAATTCACCCCTCCACTTT. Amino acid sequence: CASTQSSGRFNSPLHF.

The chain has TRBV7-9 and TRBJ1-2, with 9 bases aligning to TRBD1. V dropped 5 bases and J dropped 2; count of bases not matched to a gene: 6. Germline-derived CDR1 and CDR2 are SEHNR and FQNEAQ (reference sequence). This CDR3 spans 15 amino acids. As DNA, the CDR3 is TGTGCCAGCAGCCCACGGGACAGGGAGAACTATGGCTACACCTTC. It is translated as CASSPRDRENYGYTF.

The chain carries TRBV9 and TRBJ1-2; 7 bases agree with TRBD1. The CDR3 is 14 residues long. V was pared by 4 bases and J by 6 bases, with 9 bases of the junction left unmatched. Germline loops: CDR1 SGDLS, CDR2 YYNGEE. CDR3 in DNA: TGTGCCAGCAGCTCACCTGACAGGGCACATGGCTACACCTTC. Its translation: CASSSPDRAHGYTF.

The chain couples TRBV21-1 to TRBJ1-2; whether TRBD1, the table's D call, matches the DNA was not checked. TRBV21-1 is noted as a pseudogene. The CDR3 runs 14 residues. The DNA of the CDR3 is TGTGCCAGCAGCAACAGGGTCCCTAACTATGGCTACACCTTC. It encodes CASSNRVPNYGYTF.

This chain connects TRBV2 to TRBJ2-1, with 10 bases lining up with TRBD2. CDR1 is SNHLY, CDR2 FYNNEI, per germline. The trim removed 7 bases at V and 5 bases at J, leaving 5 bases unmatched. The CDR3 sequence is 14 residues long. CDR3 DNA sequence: TGTGCCAGCACCTATAGCGGGGGGAACAATGAGCAGTTCTTC. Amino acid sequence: CASTYSGGNNEQFF.

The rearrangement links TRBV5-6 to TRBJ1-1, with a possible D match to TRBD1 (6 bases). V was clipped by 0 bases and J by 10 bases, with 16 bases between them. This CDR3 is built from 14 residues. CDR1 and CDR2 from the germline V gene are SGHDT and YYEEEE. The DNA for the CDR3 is TGTGCCAGCAGCTTGGGGCGGGGGCCGGAAAGAGCTTTCTTT. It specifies CASSLGRGPERAFF.

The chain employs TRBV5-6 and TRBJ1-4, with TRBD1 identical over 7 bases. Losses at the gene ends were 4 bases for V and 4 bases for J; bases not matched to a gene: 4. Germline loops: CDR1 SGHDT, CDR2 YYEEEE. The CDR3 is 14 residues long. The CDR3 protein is CASSLGQVNEKLFF. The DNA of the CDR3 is TGTGCCAGCAGCCTCGGACAGGTTAATGAAAAACTGTTTTTT.

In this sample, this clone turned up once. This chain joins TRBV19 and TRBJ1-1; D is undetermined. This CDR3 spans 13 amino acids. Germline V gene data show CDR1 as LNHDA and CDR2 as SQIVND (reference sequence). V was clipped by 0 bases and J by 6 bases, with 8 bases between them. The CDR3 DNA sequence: TGTGCCAGTAGTATAGATGGAAGCGCTGAAGCTTTCTTT. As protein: CASSIDGSAEAFF.

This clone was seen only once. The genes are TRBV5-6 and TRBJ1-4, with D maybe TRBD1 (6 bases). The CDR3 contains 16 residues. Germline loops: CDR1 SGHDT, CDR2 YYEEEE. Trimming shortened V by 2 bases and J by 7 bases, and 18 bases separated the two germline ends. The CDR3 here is CASSFSPTGQGEKLFF. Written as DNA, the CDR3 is TGTGCCAGCAGCTTTTCCCCCACAGGGCAGGGTGAAAAACTGTTTTTT.

This chain's CDR3 is CASSEALRAGGGHEQFF. The CDR3 DNA is TGTGCCAGCAGTGAAGCGCTGAGAGCGGGAGGGGGCCATGAGCAGTTCTTC. V and J are TRBV6-1 and TRBJ2-1; TRBD2 matches 10 bases. CDR3 length: 17 residues. Unmatched junction bases numbered 10, after V lost 0 bases and J lost 8 bases. Germline V gene lookup returns CDR1 MNHNS and CDR2 SASEGT.